Below, 26 T cell receptor beta chains from the same sample are listed, as sequenced in a study of blood T cells in healthy people across ages. A second PCR, run for roughly 7 to 12 cycles, used a sample-barcoded 5' primer plus a J-beta primer mix. TCRdb reprocessed the 5' RACE reads via MiXCR and lists one record per CDR3 protein. Of fewer than 750,000 distinct CDR3 sequences in the sample, 40% to 65% were seen once. Sequences were obtained from blood. These receptors all come from a woman older than 75 in good health.

V is TRBV10-3 and J is TRBJ2-7; D unclear. The germline V gene encodes CDR1 ENHRY and CDR2 SYGVKD. This CDR3 is built from 13 residues. Trimming left V 3 bases short and J 5 bases short, with 11 bases between. CDR3 protein: CAISDAPLNEQYF. The CDR3 bases are TGTGCCATCAGTGACGCCCCCCTTAACGAGCAGTACTTC.

This clonotype was seen repeatedly, ten times or more. V and J are TRBV7-6 and TRBJ2-7; weak D call: TRBD2 (5 bases). V shed 2 bases and J shed 0 bases, with 17 bases lying between them. Per germline, CDR1 SGHVS and CDR2 FNYEAQ. The CDR3 has 17 amino acids. DNA of the CDR3: TGTGCCAGCAGCTTACTCGTCCCCGCTAGCATCTCCTACGAGCAGTACTTC. It codes for CASSLLVPASISYEQYF.

The sample holds many counts of this clonotype. V is TRBV2 and J is TRBJ2-7; either TRBD1 or TRBD2 may fit D (5 bases each). The CDR3 is 12 residues long. Looked up from germline, CDR1 is SNHLY and CDR2 is FYNNEI. Trimming pared 7 bases from V and 3 bases from J, leaving 10 bases between. In DNA form, the CDR3 reads TGTGCCAGCAAGTGGGGGAACTACGAGCAGTACTTC. It encodes CASKWGNYEQYF.

This clonotype was seen repeatedly, ten times or more. The rearrangement links TRBV5-6 to TRBJ2-4; 10 bases are shared with TRBD1. V dropped 1 base and J dropped 5; count of bases not matched to a gene: 3. Germline CDR1 SGHDT, CDR2 YYEEEE. The CDR3 length is 15 residues. DNA for the CDR3: TGTGCCAGCAGCTTGTTGGGGACAGGGGAAAACATTCAGTACTTC. Amino acids: CASSLLGTGENIQYF.

The chain is built from TRBV20-1 and TRBJ2-7, with D uncertain. The CDR3 runs to 14 residues. Between the trimmed V and J ends, which lost 3 bases and 1 base, there was a span of 13 bases. CDR1 and CDR2 from the germline V gene are DFQATT and SNEGSKA (reference sequence). CDR3 protein: CSARYSSYSYEQYF. The CDR3 bases are TGCAGTGCTAGGTACAGTTCGTATTCCTACGAGCAGTACTTC.

This sequence joins TRBV11-2 and TRBJ1-2; TRBD1 agrees at 7 bases. V lost 9 bases, J lost 2 bases, and 9 bases stayed unmatched. Germline values: CDR1 SGHAT, CDR2 FQNNGV. The CDR3 is 14 amino acids. CDR3 in amino acids: CASGRQGINYGYTF. The CDR3 nucleotides are TGTGCCAGTGGGAGACAGGGTATCAACTATGGCTACACCTTC.

There are a few counts of this clonotype. The gene calls are TRBV5-5 and TRBJ1-2; D gene uncertain. V lost 4 bases and J lost 2, with 9 bases in between. The CDR3 sequence is 13 residues long. In germline, CDR1 is SGHKS, CDR2 YYEKEE (reference sequence). This chain's CDR3 is CASSIRVNYGYTF. CDR3 DNA: TGTGCCAGCAGCATTAGGGTGAACTATGGCTACACCTTC.

The chain joins TRBV4-3 to TRBJ1-6; D not resolved. Deletions cut 0 bases from V and 6 bases from J, with 9 bases between. CDR1 LGHNA and CDR2 YSLEER come from the germline V gene. This CDR3 has 15 amino acids. CDR3 residues: CASSQDRVGNSPLHF. The CDR3 nucleotides read TGCGCCAGCAGCCAAGATCGTGTCGGTAATTCACCCCTCCACTTT.

This clonotype occurred many times. The chain combines TRBV5-6 with TRBJ2-1; 12 bases are shared with TRBD2. Germline CDR1 is SGHDT and CDR2 is YYEEEE. The CDR3 is 19 residues long. J gave up 2 bases and V 4 bases, and 13 bases lay outside the gene matches. Written as DNA, the CDR3 is TGTGCCAGCAGCCCTCACCGTGGTACTAGCGGGGGGCCCTACAATGAGCAGTTCTTC. Its translation is CASSPHRGTSGGPYNEQFF. The complete variable domain, with remaining parts taken from reference TRBV5-6 and TRBJ2-1, reads DAGVTQSPTHLIKTRGQQVTLRCSPKSGHDTVSWYQQALGQGPQFIFQYYEEEERQRGNFPDRFSGHQFPNYSSELNVNALLLGDSALYLCASSPHRGTSGGPYNEQFFGPGTRLTVL.

With regard to this clonotype: Mismatch with germline at one junction end may stem from a read error. The genes are TRBV28 and TRBJ2-3; 8 bases align to TRBD2. This CDR3 is 16 amino acids long. CDR1 and CDR2 from the germline V gene are MDHEN and SYDVKM. The CDR3 sequence is CAGSSYSGATTDTQYF. CDR3 DNA: TGTGCCGGCAGTTCTTATAGCGGGGCAACCACAGATACGCAGTATTTT.

The V and J genes are TRBV4-3 and TRBJ1-4; D perhaps matches TRBD1 (6 bases). Germline CDR1 LGHNA, CDR2 YSLEER. This CDR3 has 16 residues. V was pared by 1 base and J by 6 bases, with 15 bases between. The CDR3 DNA sequence: TGCGCCAGCAGCCAAGTCCCCGGGACACCGGATGAAAAACTGTTTTTT. Translation: CASSQVPGTPDEKLFF.

This clonotype was observed once. The CDR3 is CSARDPDHGEQYF. The CDR3 DNA reads as TGCAGTGCTAGAGATCCGGACCACGGCGAGCAGTACTTC. The chain carries TRBV20-1 and TRBJ2-5, with D uncertain. With the DNA end fitting TRBJ2-7 better, the J assignment may be wrong. The CDR3 extends over 13 amino acids. CDR1 and CDR2 (germline): DFQATT, SNEGSKA (reference sequence).

This chain links TRBV7-9 with TRBJ2-3; a possible D gene is TRBD1 (6 bases). Germline V gene sequence: CDR1 SEHNR, CDR2 FQNEAQ (reference sequence). This CDR3 comprises 16 residues. V lost 5 bases and J 7 bases, leaving 22 bases between the germline ends. CDR3 protein: CASSEWGAGAPYTQYF. In nucleotides, the CDR3 is TGTGCCAGCAGCGAGTGGGGCGCAGGGGCCCCTTATACGCAGTATTTT.

This clonotype has a handful of counts. This chain joins TRBV7-2 and TRBJ2-3; no firm D call. With 1 base removed from V and 4 bases from J, the gap between germline ends came to 6 bases. Germline CDR1 reads SGHTA; CDR2 reads FQGNSA. The CDR3 has 13 amino acids. CDR3 sequence (DNA): TGTGCCAGCAGCTTAGATTTTGCAGATACGCAGTATTTT. Its translation is CASSLDFADTQYF. Full variable domain (remainder filled in from reference TRBV7-2 and TRBJ2-3): GAGVSQSPSNKVTEKGKDVELRCDPISGHTALYWYRQSLGQGLEFLIYFQGNSAPDKSGLPSDRFSAERTGGSVSTLTIQRTQQEDSAVYLCASSLDFADTQYFGPGTRLTVL.

This rearrangement joins TRBV10-3 to TRBJ1-1; D is undetermined. CDR1 ENHRY and CDR2 SYGVKD come from the germline V gene. V was pared by 3 bases and J by 1 base, with 6 bases between. This CDR3 has 13 residues. For the CDR3, the DNA is TGTGCCATCAGTGATTGGGAGAACACTGAAGCTTTCTTT. Translating gives CAISDWENTEAFF.

Ten or more counts support this clonotype. The chain employs TRBV5-1 and TRBJ2-3, with 9 bases aligning to TRBD1. The CDR3 covers 14 residues. The germline V gene encodes CDR1 SGHRS and CDR2 YFSETQ. V gave up 3 bases and J gave up 5 bases; unmatched junction bases: 4. CDR3 sequence (DNA): TGCGCCAGCAGCTCGGGACAGGGACAAGATACGCAGTATTTT. Translating gives CASSSGQGQDTQYF.

The gene calls are TRBV29-1 and TRBJ2-1; 7 nucleotides align to TRBD1. CDR1 and CDR2 (germline): SQVTM, ANQGSEA. The CDR3 covers 13 residues. The ends lost 5 bases at V and 6 bases at J; junction bases unmatched: 7. CDR3 sequence: CSVRDRAGNEQFF. CDR3 nucleotides: TGCAGCGTTCGCGACAGGGCTGGCAATGAGCAGTTCTTC.

In regard to this clonotype: Possible read error: a much larger clone is one base away. The V call is TRBV27, the J call TRBJ2-1; D is ambiguous. The CDR3 is 11 amino acids. The germline V gene has CDR1 MNHEY and CDR2 SMNVEV (reference sequence). DNA of the CDR3: TGTGCCAGCGCCATCTACAAGGAGCAGTTCTTC. It yields the protein CASAIYKEQFF.

The genes are TRBV12-3 or TRBV12-4 and TRBJ2-4, with 9 bases lining up with TRBD1. Losses at the gene ends were 4 bases for V and 13 bases for J; bases not matched to a gene: 11. This CDR3 has 14 amino acids. Written as DNA, the CDR3 is TGTGCCAGCAGTTCAGTCGGGACAGGGCAAGAGCAGTACTTC. This sequence encodes CASSSVGTGQEQYF.

The rearrangement uses TRBV4-3 and TRBJ2-3; 10 bases map to TRBD2. J lost 0 bases, V lost 5 bases, and 5 bases had no gene match. CDR3 length: 16 residues. The germline V gene has CDR1 LGHNA and CDR2 YSLEER. The CDR3 reads CASSISGGPSTDTQYF. CDR3 sequence (DNA): TGCGCCAGCAGCATTAGCGGGGGGCCTAGCACAGATACGCAGTATTTT.

The V and J genes are TRBV12-3 or TRBV12-4 and TRBJ1-2; 9 bases match TRBD1. The CDR3 has 16 residues. V lost 6 bases, J lost 8 bases, and 16 bases stayed unmatched. CDR3 nucleotide sequence: TGTGCCAGCAGCCTACAGGGGGCTGGCGAACTTACGGGCTACACCTTC. As protein: CASSLQGAGELTGYTF.

This sequence joins TRBV27 and TRBJ2-7; 7 nucleotides match TRBD1. Unmatched junction bases numbered 12, after V lost 5 bases and J lost 2 bases. Germline V gene lookup returns CDR1 MNHEY and CDR2 SMNVEV (reference sequence). This CDR3 has 16 amino acids. This CDR3 is CASSRPGQLSTYEQYF. The CDR3 nucleotides are TGTGCCAGCAGTAGGCCGGGACAGCTTTCCACCTACGAGCAGTACTTC.

The chain recombines TRBV10-3 with TRBJ2-7, with D tentatively TRBD2 (5 bases). Germline CDR1 reads ENHRY; CDR2 reads SYGVKD. Trimming removed 3 bases from V and 6 bases from J, with 15 bases in between. This CDR3 is 14 amino acids long. CDR3 amino acids: CAISDILESGEQYF. The CDR3, as DNA: TGTGCCATCAGTGATATACTAGAATCCGGCGAGCAGTACTTC.

The rearrangement joins TRBV27 to TRBJ2-7; 8 bases line up with TRBD2. The DNA matches TRBJ2-5 better at its end, which makes the J call doubtful. This CDR3 is 14 amino acids long. Per germline, CDR1 MNHEY and CDR2 SMNVEV (reference sequence). CDR3 residues: CVLSPAGAKETQYF. In nucleotides, the CDR3 is TGTGTACTGTCCCCAGCGGGGGCCAAAGAGACCCAGTACTTC.

The chain joins TRBV10-3 to TRBJ2-3; the match to TRBD1 covers 8 bases. This CDR3 is built from 14 residues. The germline V gene encodes CDR1 ENHRY and CDR2 SYGVKD. After removal of 11 bases from V and 0 bases from J, the junction contained 7 bases not matched to a gene. The CDR3 DNA is TGTGCCGTTCAAACAGGGGGAAGCACAGATACGCAGTATTTT. Translated: CAVQTGGSTDTQYF.

This clonotype was seen a handful of times. An end of the junction differs from the germline gene, which may be a read error. The CDR3 DNA is TGCAGCGTAGAAGGTGGGGCCAACGTCCTGACTTTC. Its protein product is CSVEGGANVLTF. The chain is built from TRBV29-1 and TRBJ2-6; D remains unclear. Germline CDR1 SQVTM, CDR2 ANQGSEA. This CDR3 has 12 amino acids.